This entry concerns a single T cell receptor beta chain. This clonotype occurred many times. The specificity of this receptor is unknown. Base-call qualities are not available, and no considerably larger clone is one nucleotide away. The data belong to a study of T cells after yellow fever vaccination (dated by TCRdb to about 2019). At the level of the whole study: Libraries from fractions with low cell numbers were prepared with the SMART-Seq v4 Ultra Low Input RNA kit. Bulk PBMC replicates and cell subsets were isolated from blood drawn at multiple timepoints before and after both primary and secondary immunization. The cohort comprised two healthy male donors, one aged 18 to 30 and one aged 30 to 40 years. Bulk TCR alpha and beta repertoires were sequenced longitudinally to track T-cell clones before and after primary and booster YFV17D yellow fever vaccination.

The CDR3 covers 14 residues, taking in both the cysteine and the phenylalanine. Of all the DNA, just the CDR3 is kept, 42 bases in frame from base 1. From a lookup of the germline V gene, CDR1 and CDR2 are SGHTA and FQGNSA. V and J lose 2 bases and 2 bases, and a span of 9 bases separates them. Per the publication, the treatment or condition label means: live attenuated yellow fever vaccine strain. A standard Ficoll-Paque protocol was used to isolate PBMCs from peripheral blood. CD4 and CD8 T-cell fractions were isolated with Dynabeads CD4 and CD8 positive selection kits. RNA was extracted with TriZol from bulk PBMCs, CD4 and CD8 fractions, and dextramer-positive and dextramer-negative fractions. The investigation overall reported the following: Computational filtering was required because FACS-sorted repertoires could contain abundant contaminating clonotypes from the bulk population. Most clones expanded after primary vaccination were re-detected after the booster (approximately 96% of CD4 and about nine tenths of CD8), suggesting broad memory maintenance. Compared with the primary T-cell response, the secondary T-cell response was weaker but faster, peaking on day 5 rather than day 15. Because only two donors were included in the study, the extent to which the findings can be generalized is limited. A small share of clonotypes occurred in both CD4 and CD8 compartments, likely arising from convergent recombination.

TCR cDNA was synthesized by 5'RACE template switching, through which a universal primer site and unique molecular identifiers were introduced. cDNA synthesis was primed from both the TCR alpha and TCR beta constant segments. Two PCR steps were used to amplify libraries, with sample barcodes and sequencing adapters being added in the second step. Sequencing of the libraries was done on either Illumina HiSeq 2500 (2x100 bp) or NovaSeq (2x150 bp). On the authors' methods: MIGEC was used to demultiplex reads and collapse the reads into UMI consensus sequences, and MiXCR was used for V(D)J alignment. Clonotypes responding to the vaccine were identified with edgeR on replicate PBMC samples, with the criteria of FDR below 0.01 and a log2 fold change above 5 up to day 15. Each bulk clonotype received a CD4 or CD8 identity based on whether the sequenced CD4 or CD8 repertoire contained that clonotype at higher abundance. TCRdb ran its own pipeline on the public reads, namely fastp trimming at Q25 and MiXCR clone calling, and kept in-frame beta chains. Each entry merges the rows of one CDR3 protein and shows their most common DNA and genes. These V and J calls rely on TCRdb rather than the paper's analysis. The sample has about 69,000 distinct CDR3 sequences on record, about 6% of them singletons. Jointly, the top ten make up roughly 2% of the sample.

Source: CD4+ T cells sorted from PBMCs, taken about 2 weeks after the first yellow fever vaccination. The clonotype was recovered from a man between 18 and 29 years old who received the YFV17D yellow fever vaccine. The V and J genes are TRBV7-2 and TRBJ1-2, with TRBD1 as a weak D call on 6 bases. The base sequence is TGTGCCAGCAGCTTAACCACAGGGAACTATGGCTACACCTTC. Translated, this is CASSLTTGNYGYTF.